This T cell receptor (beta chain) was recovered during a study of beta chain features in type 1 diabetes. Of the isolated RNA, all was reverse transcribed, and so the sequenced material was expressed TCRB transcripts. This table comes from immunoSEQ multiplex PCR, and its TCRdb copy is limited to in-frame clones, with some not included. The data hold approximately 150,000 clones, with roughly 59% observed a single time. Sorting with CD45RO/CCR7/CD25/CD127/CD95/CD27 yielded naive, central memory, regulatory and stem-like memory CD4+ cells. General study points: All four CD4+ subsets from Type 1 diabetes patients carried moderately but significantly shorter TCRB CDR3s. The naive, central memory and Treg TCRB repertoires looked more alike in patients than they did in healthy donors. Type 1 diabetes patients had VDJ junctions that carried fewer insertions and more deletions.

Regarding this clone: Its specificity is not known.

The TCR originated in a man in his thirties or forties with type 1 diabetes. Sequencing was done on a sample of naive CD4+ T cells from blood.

DNA for the CDR3: TGTGCCAGCAGCGCCCTGGGGGTACGCACAGATACGCAGTATTTT. Translated: CASSALGVRTDTQYF. J is TRBJ2-3 and V is TRBV9, with D possibly being TRBD1 or TRBD2 (5 bases each). This CDR3 has 15 residues. Germline CDR1 is SGDLS and CDR2 is YYNGEE. Trimming stripped 3 bases from V and 1 base from J, with 12 bases between.